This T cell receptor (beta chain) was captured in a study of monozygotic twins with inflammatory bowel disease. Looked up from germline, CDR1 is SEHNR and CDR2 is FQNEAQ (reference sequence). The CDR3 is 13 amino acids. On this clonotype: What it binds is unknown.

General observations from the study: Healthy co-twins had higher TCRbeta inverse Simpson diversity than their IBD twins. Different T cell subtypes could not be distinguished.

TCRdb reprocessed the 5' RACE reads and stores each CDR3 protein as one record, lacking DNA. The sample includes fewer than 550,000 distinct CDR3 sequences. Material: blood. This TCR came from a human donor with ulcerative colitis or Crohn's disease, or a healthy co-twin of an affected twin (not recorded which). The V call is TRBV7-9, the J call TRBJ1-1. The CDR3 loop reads CASSSSWGTEAFF.